The 3 T cell receptor beta chains reported below all come from one sample, sequenced in a study of cytomegalovirus exposure and HLA in healthy donors. The primer mix had 60 Vbeta and 13 Jbeta primers. Produced via immunoSEQ multiplex PCR; TCRdb's table is partial and in-frame only. Altogether roughly 180,000 clones are present, around 78% being singletons, with the ten largest covering 0.6% to 0.95%. Material for sequencing was PBMCs. The receptors were sampled from a female donor in good health and CMV-seronegative.

The chain has TRBV6-1 and TRBJ2-7, with D tentatively TRBD2 (5 bases). Trimming shortened V by 6 bases and J by 9 bases, and 9 bases separated the two germline ends. Germline V gene data show CDR1 as MNHNS and CDR2 as SASEGT. This CDR3 contains 10 residues. The CDR3 DNA is TGTGCCAGCAGGGGAGTCTGGCAGTACTTC. Protein: CASRGVWQYF.

J is TRBJ1-4 and V is TRBV5-1; D remains ambiguous. Trimming removed 0 bases at V and 4 bases at J, with 10 bases between. CDR1 is SGHRS, CDR2 YFSETQ, per germline. This CDR3 has 15 amino acids. CDR3 nucleotides: TGCGCCAGCAGCTTGGCCTCACAGATTAATGAAAAACTGTTTTTT. Translating it yields CASSLASQINEKLFF.

The rearrangement uses TRBV2 and TRBJ2-1; D not certain. The ends were cut back, 3 bases at V and 4 bases at J, with 13 bases in the middle. This CDR3 region has 15 residues. Germline V gives CDR1 SNHLY, CDR2 FYNNEI. The DNA of the CDR3 is TGTGCCAGCAGTGATGAGCGCCGACCGTACAATGAGCAGTTCTTC. Protein sequence: CASSDERRPYNEQFF.